This T cell receptor beta chain was recorded in a study of T cell responses to AZD1222 COVID-19 vaccine (dated by TCRdb to the early 2020s). For the wider study: AZD1222 recipients whose second dose came at about 4 weeks and those whose second dose came at about 12 weeks were combined into one group, since spike-specific TCR depth and breadth did not differ between the two schedules. TCR sequencing was performed for about 250 trial participants, of whom about 200 were given two doses of AZD1222 and around 25 were given two doses of MenACWY control vaccine. Trial participants were enrolled by age into 18-55, 56-69 and 70-plus year subgroups, with 148, 28 and 57 TCR-sequenced participants respectively.

The germline V gene (reference sequence) provides CDR1 GTSNPN and CDR2 SVGIG. From the cysteine up to the phenylalanine, the CDR3 has a length of 14 residues. The sequence is cut down to CDR3 DNA, 42 bases in frame from base 1. V is cut back by 4 bases and J by 9 bases, with 5 bases in the junction unmatched. The CDR3 regions of human TCRbeta chains were subjected to immunosequencing. Per the authors' processing: TCRs in the repertoires were matched against a reference library of SARS-CoV-2-specific TCRs that had been generated with the MIRA antigen-specificity platform. Breadth was defined as the fraction of unique TCRs that were SARS-CoV-2-associated, and depth was defined as the fraction of total T cells that were SARS-CoV-2-associated. Using the MIRA data, each spike-specific TCR was mapped to the spike region that the TCR reacts to and placed in a CD4 or CD8 class. Log10-transformed breadth and depth values were compared by one-way ANOVA with Sidak's multiple comparisons tests. This is the immuneACCESS table as TCRdb keeps it, with only in-frame sequences that have V and J called. A part of the clones is gone; compared with another copy, unresolved V genes explain less than half, and the rest is unexplained. V and J calls and clone size follow that table, whereas D and trimming were derived from the DNA. The sample table records 65,000 to 95,000 clones; about 85% of these occur just once. About an eighth of the sample is taken by the ten largest.

Remarks on this clone: What this receptor recognizes is not known. No clone much larger than this one lies a single base away; base qualities are absent.

The paper as a whole reports these results and caveats: CD4 TCRs associated with the vaccine covered the entire spike protein, and the dominant responses were in regions 160-218 and 743-854. Most participants were white British and females outnumbered males, and the authors suggested that clonal diversity may have been underestimated. Nearly half of unique spike-specific TCRs reportedly recognized epitopes outside regions mutated in the B.1.351 and B.1.1.7 variants. Because no day 14 peak-response samples were available, the repertoires could be characterized only after the peak T cell response. Conclusions about previously exposed vaccinees are limited, since just 6 or 7 AZD1222 recipients were seropositive for SARS-CoV-2 at baseline. Spike-specific TCR breadth and depth rose significantly after two AZD1222 doses compared with day 0 and with MenACWY recipients. In the small 56-69-year group, the increase in depth fell short of significance, most likely because of low power.

This specimen's time point label, per the study, means: baseline before first vaccination. Samples from vaccinated people were obtained from the UK trials COV001 and COV002, which included a single-blind randomized controlled phase 2/3 trial of AZD1222 (ChAdOx1 nCoV-19) in healthy adults. For TCRbeta chain sequencing, PBMC samples from trial participants were taken at day 0 and at day 28 after the second dose. The chain is encoded by TRBV30 joined to TRBJ2-1; a stretch of 14 junction bases matches TRBD2. This receptor was obtained from an adult in good health. Specimen: peripheral blood, collected on day 0 of AZD1222 vaccination. The CDR3 region: CAWIRLAGGREQFF. The DNA sequence reads TGTGCCTGGATTCGACTAGCGGGGGGGCGTGAGCAGTTCTTC.